Listed below are T cell receptor beta chains from one sample, sequenced in a study of CD4+ T cells in melanoma. Clones were read by immunoSEQ multiplex PCR, and TCRdb kept only the in-frame ones, dropping some. The data show 13,000 to 15,000 clones, around 68% seen once. The sequenced material came from cells from a culture (not recorded whether cultured in vitro). Receptors were obtained from a human donor with melanoma. CDR3s include the opening cysteine and the closing phenylalanine or tryptophan. The order of the fields is J gene, V gene, D gene, clone size, CDR3 DNA, CDR3 protein. D genes are given only for firm matches. Clone size is not always given. Where it is, it says once, few, many or a class for expanded clones.

j_call: TRBJ2-5
v_call: TRBV7-6
d_call: TRBD2
clone_size: once
cdr3_nt: TGTGCCAGCAGCTTAGCGTTTGCCTCGGGGGGGGGTACAGGAAAAGAGACCCAGTACTTC
cdr3_aa: CASSLAFASGGGTGKETQYF

j_call: TRBJ2-3
v_call: TRBV30
d_call: NA
clone_size: NA
cdr3_nt: TGTGCCTGGGGTACAGGCGGGGGCACAGATACGCAGTATTTT
cdr3_aa: CAWGTGGGTDTQYF

j_call: TRBJ2-7
v_call: TRBV2
d_call: NA
clone_size: NA
cdr3_nt: TGTGCCAGCACGGAGGAATCTTACGAGCAGTACTTC
cdr3_aa: CASTEESYEQYF

j_call: TRBJ2-7
v_call: TRBV10-1
d_call: NA
clone_size: NA
cdr3_nt: TGCGCCAGCGGGTTAGCGGCAGACTCCTACGAGCAGTACTTC
cdr3_aa: CASGLAADSYEQYF

j_call: TRBJ2-7
v_call: TRBV10-3
d_call: NA
clone_size: NA
cdr3_nt: TGTGCCATCAGTCGGGGGACAAGCTCCTACGAGCAGTACTTC
cdr3_aa: CAISRGTSSYEQYF

j_call: TRBJ2-1
v_call: TRBV11-2
d_call: NA
clone_size: NA
cdr3_nt: TGTGCCAGCAGCTTAGGGCGCGGGGTCGATCGTAATAATGAGCAGTTCTTC
cdr3_aa: CASSLGRGVDRNNEQFF

j_call: TRBJ2-1
v_call: TRBV13
d_call: TRBD2
clone_size: NA
cdr3_nt: TGTGCCAGCAGCTTAAGGACTAGCGCCGCCAATGAGCAGTTCTTC
cdr3_aa: CASSLRTSAANEQFF

j_call: TRBJ1-4
v_call: TRBV30
d_call: NA
clone_size: NA
cdr3_nt: TGTGCCTGGAGTTCCCCAGGATGGACAGATCAGGATGAAAAACTGTTTTTT
cdr3_aa: CAWSSPGWTDQDEKLFF

j_call: TRBJ2-2
v_call: TRBV5-1
d_call: NA
clone_size: few
cdr3_nt: TGCGCCAGCAGCGTAGGGGGGCTTAACACCGGGGAGCTGTTTTTT
cdr3_aa: CASSVGGLNTGELFF

j_call: TRBJ1-6
v_call: TRBV15
d_call: NA
clone_size: NA
cdr3_nt: TGTGCCACCAGCAGGGACTCGGGGGCCGAGGTTTCACCCCTCCACTTT
cdr3_aa: CATSRDSGAEVSPLHF

j_call: TRBJ2-3
v_call: TRBV4-2
d_call: NA
clone_size: NA
cdr3_nt: TGTGCCAGCAGCTTAGTCGTCTACGGGGATACGCAGTATTTT
cdr3_aa: CASSLVVYGDTQYF

j_call: TRBJ2-5
v_call: TRBV29-1
d_call: NA
clone_size: NA
cdr3_nt: TGCAGCGCTCCCACCGGGGACGGCATCTTCCAAGGCGGGACCCAGTACTTC
cdr3_aa: CSAPTGDGIFQGGTQYF

j_call: TRBJ1-2
v_call: TRBV5-1
d_call: NA
clone_size: once
cdr3_nt: TGCGCCAGCAGGGAAAGTACCTCTGACTATGGCTACACCTTC
cdr3_aa: CASRESTSDYGYTF

j_call: TRBJ2-2
v_call: TRBV5-1
d_call: NA
clone_size: NA
cdr3_nt: TGCGCCAGCAGCTTGGACCCATCAGGGTACACCGGGGAGCTGTTTTTT
cdr3_aa: CASSLDPSGYTGELFF

j_call: TRBJ1-3
v_call: TRBV11-2
d_call: NA
clone_size: few
cdr3_nt: TGTGCCAGCAGCTTACGCCAGGGTAACTCTGGAAACACCATATATTTT
cdr3_aa: CASSLRQGNSGNTIYF

j_call: TRBJ2-7
v_call: TRBV11-2
d_call: NA
clone_size: NA
cdr3_nt: TGTGCCAGCAACCCCCAACGGGGGCTTGGCGAGCAGTACTTC
cdr3_aa: CASNPQRGLGEQYF

j_call: TRBJ2-3
v_call: TRBV5-1
d_call: TRBD2
clone_size: NA
cdr3_nt: TGCGCCAGCAGCCCGGGGACTAGCGGGCACGCGCAGTATTTT
cdr3_aa: CASSPGTSGHAQYF